The 29 T cell receptor beta chains in this list originate from one sample, sequenced in a study of shared clonotypes between healthy human individuals. Assay: immunoSEQ multiplex PCR; the TCRdb copy retains only in-frame clones and omits some. The sample holds millions of clones, 93% seen once. Cells designated naive CD8 were CD45RO-negative and were positively selected for CCR7, with terminally differentiated effector memory CD45RA+ cells excluded. The sample comprised naive CD8+ T cells from PBMCs. All receptors derive from a man younger than 35 in good health. Some clones in this sample may be carry-over from other donors' samples.

The V gene is TRBV9, the J gene TRBJ2-4, with D perhaps being TRBD1 or TRBD2 (5 bases each). V lost 3 bases, J lost 3 bases, and 16 bases lay in between. Per the germline V gene, CDR1 is SGDLS and CDR2 is YYNGEE. The CDR3 covers 16 residues. The CDR3 bases are TGTGCCAGCAGCGCCGGGACCCAAGCAGGCAAAAACATTCAGTACTTC. It is translated as CASSAGTQAGKNIQYF.

The chain carries TRBV7-8 and TRBJ2-3, with D hard to call. The V gene lost 3 bases and the J gene lost 1 base, with 8 bases spanning the gap. The CDR3 has 14 residues. The germline V gene has CDR1 SGHVS and CDR2 FQNEAQ. The CDR3 spells CASSFGTGTDTQYF. The CDR3 DNA reads TGTGCCAGCAGCTTCGGAACGGGCACAGATACGCAGTATTTT.

The chain carries TRBV2 and TRBJ2-5; 11 positions match TRBD2. Germline V gives CDR1 SNHLY, CDR2 FYNNEI. Trimming removed 3 bases from V and 0 bases from J; junction bases left unmatched: 6. The CDR3 runs to 17 residues. The CDR3 DNA reads TGTGCCAGCAGTGACTCCTCTAGCGGGAGGTACCAAGAGACCCAGTACTTC. This encodes CASSDSSSGRYQETQYF.

This clone appeared a few times. J is TRBJ1-1 and V is TRBV6-6; 7 nucleotides agree with TRBD1. CDR1 and CDR2 from the germline V gene are MNHNY and SVGAGI (reference sequence). The CDR3 consists of 14 residues. Trimming at V came to 5 bases and at J to 2 bases, leaving 5 bases not matched to a gene. CDR3 in amino acids: CASSETGFNTEAFF. CDR3 coding DNA: TGTGCCAGCAGTGAGACAGGGTTCAACACTGAAGCTTTCTTT.

This chain uses TRBV5-1 with TRBJ2-3; D tentatively fits TRBD1 or TRBD2 (5 bases each). The CDR3 has 16 amino acids. Germline CDR1 reads SGHRS; CDR2 reads YFSETQ. Trimming stripped 2 bases from V and 2 bases from J, with 15 bases between. The CDR3 reads CASSFTGRTLTDTQYF. The CDR3, as DNA: TGCGCCAGCAGCTTCACGGGACGGACTCTCACAGATACGCAGTATTTT. Looking up the rest from reference TRBV5-1 and TRBJ2-3 gives the full variable domain: KAGVTQTPRYLIKTRGQQVTLSCSPISGHRSVSWYQQTPGQGLQFLFEYFSETQRNKGNFPGRFSGRQFSNSRSEMNVSTLELGDSALYLCASSFTGRTLTDTQYFGPGTRLTVL.

This chain connects TRBV27 to TRBJ2-1; 8 bases are a match to TRBD1. V lost 2 bases and J lost 5; bases outside the gene matches: 8. CDR3 size: 16 residues. In germline, CDR1 is MNHEY, CDR2 SMNVEV (reference sequence). The CDR3 protein is CASSLTGQGIHNEQFF. The CDR3 coding sequence is TGTGCCAGCAGTTTAACAGGACAGGGTATCCACAATGAGCAGTTCTTC.

Concerning this clone: The CDR3 does not close with the conserved phenylalanine or tryptophan, likely indicating a read error. The limits of the CDR3 on the DNA are not certain, so only TCRdb's listed CDR3 is given. The chain uses TRBV5-4 and TRBJ2-7. CDR1 and CDR2 from the germline V gene are SGHNT and YYREEE (reference sequence). The CDR3 spans 11 residues, counting both ends. The CDR3: CASSQGPVVSL.

The chain couples TRBV7-9 to TRBJ1-3; 11 nucleotides match TRBD1. The CDR3 contains 16 residues. The germline V gene has CDR1 SEHNR and CDR2 FQNEAQ (reference sequence). With V trimmed by 2 bases and J by 7 bases, 7 bases remained unmatched. Written as DNA, the CDR3 is TGTGCCAGCAGCTTACTACGCGGACAGGGGGCGAACACCATATATTTT. It specifies CASSLLRGQGANTIYF.

The chain is built from TRBV5-6 and TRBJ2-7, with 16 bases identical to TRBD2. Germline V CDR1 and CDR2: SGHDT, YYEEEE. The CDR3 is 16 amino acids. J gave up 6 bases and V 5 bases, and 8 bases lay outside the gene matches. This chain's CDR3 is CASSLGLAGGGLEQYF. The CDR3 coding sequence is TGTGCCAGCAGTCTGGGACTAGCGGGAGGGGGGCTCGAGCAGTACTTC. The whole variable domain, remainder taken from reference TRBV5-6 and TRBJ2-7, is DAGVTQSPTHLIKTRGQQVTLRCSPKSGHDTVSWYQQALGQGPQFIFQYYEEEERQRGNFPDRFSGHQFPNYSSELNVNALLLGDSALYLCASSLGLAGGGLEQYFGPGTRLTVT.

The CDR3 DNA sequence: TGTGCCAGCAGCGCACAGGGTACCGAGCAGTACTTC. Its translation: CASSAQGTEQYF. The V call is TRBV7-9, the J call TRBJ2-7; D is perhaps TRBD1 (6 bases). V lost 5 bases to trimming and J lost 6 bases, with 11 bases between them. This CDR3 spans 12 amino acids. Germline loops: CDR1 SEHNR, CDR2 FQNEAQ (reference sequence).

The chain combines TRBV19 with TRBJ1-1; D is possibly TRBD1 (5 bases). The CDR3 has 15 amino acids. Germline lookup yields CDR1 LNHDA and CDR2 SQIVND (reference sequence). V lost 2 bases and J 1 base, leaving 11 bases between the germline ends. This CDR3 is CASSIRGAGNTEAFF. The DNA of the CDR3 is TGTGCCAGTAGTATAAGAGGGGCTGGGAACACTGAAGCTTTCTTT.

In its sample, this clone was seen once. This rearrangement joins TRBV19 to TRBJ1-1; D unclear. V was shortened by 3 bases and J by 5 bases, with 10 bases between the two germline ends. The CDR3 is 13 amino acids. Germline CDR1 reads LNHDA; CDR2 reads SQIVND (reference sequence). CDR3 DNA sequence: TGTGCCAGTAGTATGGGGAGCCAGACTGAAGCTTTCTTT. Amino acid sequence: CASSMGSQTEAFF.

The genes are TRBV10-3 and TRBJ2-3; D could derive from TRBD1 or TRBD2 (5 bases each). The CDR3 totals 14 residues. Germline assignment: CDR1 ENHRY and CDR2 SYGVKD. Between the trimmed V and J ends, which lost 6 bases and 4 bases, there was a span of 14 bases. CDR3 sequence (DNA): TGTGCCATCAGGGGGACGGACGGGGCAGATACGCAGTATTTT. Translating it yields CAIRGTDGADTQYF.

This chain uses TRBV6-6 with TRBJ2-7, with a weak D call TRBD2 (6 bases). Germline V CDR1 and CDR2: MNHNY, SVGAGI (reference sequence). The CDR3 has 13 residues. With 2 bases removed from V and 5 bases from J, the gap between germline ends came to 10 bases. CDR3 coding DNA: TGTGCCAGCAGTTACGGAGGGGTAGACGAGCAGTACTTC. This sequence encodes CASSYGGVDEQYF.

This chain connects TRBV10-3 to TRBJ1-1, with D uncertain. V was trimmed by 10 bases and J by 1 base, leaving 4 bases between them. This CDR3 region has 10 residues. Looked up from germline, CDR1 is ENHRY and CDR2 is SYGVKD. CDR3 sequence: CASRNTEAFF. CDR3 DNA: TGTGCCAGCAGGAACACTGAAGCTTTCTTT.

This chain uses TRBV4-3 with TRBJ2-2; no firm D call. The germline V gene encodes CDR1 LGHNA and CDR2 YSLEER. The CDR3 is 13 amino acids. Trimming pared 0 bases from V and 6 bases from J, leaving 5 bases between. CDR3 DNA sequence: TGCGCCAGCAGCCAAGATCTGGCCGGGGAGCTGTTTTTT. Amino acids: CASSQDLAGELFF.

About this clone itself: Other DNA sequences in the same sample also yield this CDR3. The gene calls are TRBV6-1 and TRBJ2-7, with D unclear. Trimming cost V 1 base and J 5 bases, with 9 bases left between them. From germline, CDR1 is MNHNS and CDR2 SASEGT. The CDR3 sequence is 13 residues long. The CDR3 region is CASSEDRVHEQYF. Written as DNA, the CDR3 is TGTGCCAGCAGTGAAGATCGGGTGCACGAGCAGTACTTC.

V gene TRBV7-9 combines with J gene TRBJ1-1, with D maybe TRBD1 (5 bases). The CDR3 spans 14 residues. The germline gives CDR1 SEHNR, CDR2 FQNEAQ (reference sequence). The CDR3 DNA is TGTCCCCAAGGGATTTGGGGACCTGATAGGGAAGCTTTCTTT. It specifies CPQGIWGPDREAFF. The whole variable domain, remainder taken from reference TRBV7-9 and TRBJ1-1, is DTGVSQNPRHKITKRGQNVTFRCDPISEHNRLYWYRQTLGQGPEFLTYFQNEAQLEKSRLLSDRFSAERPKGSFSTLEIQRTEQGDSAMYLCPQGIWGPDREAFFGQGTRLTVV.

J is TRBJ1-1 and V is TRBV27, with no clear D. Trimming cost V 2 bases and J 3 bases, with 10 bases left between them. The CDR3 has 14 amino acids. Germline CDR1 reads MNHEY; CDR2 reads SMNVEV (reference sequence). CDR3 sequence (DNA): TGTGCCAGCAGTTTAGGGCAGACGGACACTGAAGCTTTCTTT. It is translated as CASSLGQTDTEAFF.

This rearrangement joins TRBV25-1 to TRBJ2-3, with D possibly being TRBD1 (6 bases). Germline CDR1 MGHDK, CDR2 SYGVNS. This CDR3 contains 15 residues. Trimming removed 4 bases from V and 6 bases from J, with 17 bases in between. The DNA for the CDR3 is TGTGCCAGCAGTGCTAAAGACAGGATTAAGGATACGCAGTATTTT. It encodes CASSAKDRIKDTQYF.

The V and J genes are TRBV4-1 and TRBJ1-5, with unresolved D. V lost 1 base and J lost 3, with 7 bases in between. This CDR3 is 14 amino acids long. The germline CDR1 and CDR2 sequences are MGHRA and YSYEKL. DNA for the CDR3: TGCGCCAGCAGCCAAGTGAACGACAATCAGCCCCAGCATTTT. The encoded protein is CASSQVNDNQPQHF.

This chain joins TRBV21-1 and TRBJ2-7; the DNA was not compared with TRBD1, the D call given in the table. TRBV21-1 is an annotated pseudogene. CDR3 length equals 16 residues. The CDR3 DNA reads TGTGCCAGCAGCAAAGATGATACAGGGCTTGACTACGAGCAGTACTTC. This gives the protein CASSKDDTGLDYEQYF.

The sample holds a few counts of this clone. The rearrangement joins TRBV7-8 to TRBJ2-4; D gene uncertain. Germline CDR1 reads SGHVS; CDR2 reads FQNEAQ. V was pared by 4 bases and J by 4 bases, with 8 bases between. This CDR3 has 13 amino acids. The CDR3 loop is CASSSSGKNIQYF. CDR3 coding DNA: TGTGCCAGCAGCTCCTCGGGTAAAAACATTCAGTACTTC.

The chain's CDR3 is CASSDRGPTGAYEQYF. CDR3 bases: TGCGCCAGCAGTGACAGAGGCCCCACCGGGGCCTACGAGCAGTACTTC. The chain links TRBV10-1 to TRBJ2-7; TRBD2 is a possible D gene (5 bases). The CDR3 has 16 residues. The germline CDR1 and CDR2 sequences are WNHNN and SYGVQD (reference sequence). The ends were cut back, 3 bases at V and 2 bases at J, with 17 bases in the middle.

As to this clone: The same CDR3 can be traced to other DNA sequences in this sample. The chain has TRBV10-3 and TRBJ1-1; unclear D gene. CDR1 is ENHRY and CDR2 is SYGVKD in the germline V gene. The CDR3 loop spans 14 amino acids. The V gene lost 3 bases and the J gene lost 0 bases, with 8 bases spanning the gap. The CDR3 bases are TGTGCCATCAGTGAACCAGGAATGAACACTGAAGCTTTCTTT. This gives the protein CAISEPGMNTEAFF.

This clone was seen only once. The chain carries TRBV28 and TRBJ2-1; the match to TRBD1 covers 9 bases. Germline assignment: CDR1 MDHEN and CDR2 SYDVKM. The CDR3 spans 13 residues. The V and J ends lost 8 bases and 7 bases, in that order; junction bases with no gene match: 6. CDR3 nucleotides: TGTGCCAGCCGCCTCGGACAGGGGAATGAGCAGTTCTTC. Protein sequence: CASRLGQGNEQFF.

The chain employs TRBV27 and TRBJ2-7; 13 nucleotides align to TRBD2. The J segment lost 2 bases and the V segment lost 5 bases, leaving 9 bases of the junction unmatched. This CDR3 comprises 17 residues. In germline, CDR1 is MNHEY, CDR2 SMNVEV (reference sequence). The DNA of the CDR3 is TGTGCCAGCAGTATTGGACTAGCGGGAGAGGGCACCTACGAGCAGTACTTC. Encoded protein: CASSIGLAGEGTYEQYF.

V gene TRBV10-1 combines with J gene TRBJ2-2; D is ambiguous. The length of the CDR3 is 14 residues. Germline loops: CDR1 WNHNN, CDR2 SYGVQD (reference sequence). V lost 5 bases and J lost 7, with 14 bases in between. For the CDR3, the DNA is TGCGCCAGCAGTACTTCCCACCGGATCGGGGAGCTGTTTTTT. Its translation: CASSTSHRIGELFF.

The table lists this clone with a count of one. The chain uses TRBV28 and TRBJ2-1; weak D call: TRBD1 (5 bases). The germline V and J ends were trimmed by 3 bases and 8 bases, with 20 bases remaining between them. The CDR3 extends over 16 amino acids. Germline CDR1 is MDHEN and CDR2 is SYDVKM. The CDR3 spells CASSFNVGASSYEQFF. The CDR3 bases are TGTGCCAGCAGTTTCAATGTTGGGGCTAGTTCCTATGAGCAGTTCTTC. The complete variable domain, with remaining parts taken from reference TRBV28 and TRBJ2-1, reads DVKVTQSSRYLVKRTGEKVFLECVQDMDHENMFWYRQDPGLGLRLIYFSYDVKMKEKGDIPEGYSVSREKKERFSLILESASTNQTSMYLCASSFNVGASSYEQFFGPGTRLTVL.